The 32 T cell receptor beta chains reported below all come from one sample, sequenced in a study of blood T cell repertoires in COVID-19. Libraries were prepared by immunoSEQ multiplex PCR; TCRdb keeps only in-frame clonotypes and omits some of them. Found here are 200,000 to 250,000 clones, more than 70% of them singletons; the top ten hold about 5.9%. The sequenced sample consisted of peripheral blood. All receptors derive from a young woman with COVID-19, enrolled during active disease.

The chain combines TRBV6-2 or TRBV6-3 with TRBJ1-5; D may be TRBD1 (5 bases). V lost 5 bases and J 3 bases, leaving 14 bases between the germline ends. The CDR3 consists of 15 residues. The germline gives CDR1 MNHEY, CDR2 SVGEGT. CDR3 bases: TGTGCCAGCAGTCCCAAGGGGCCCTCCAATCAGCCCCAGCATTTT. Protein product: CASSPKGPSNQPQHF.

The rearrangement joins TRBV6-1 to TRBJ2-7; TRBD1 aligns across 9 bases. The ends lost 1 base at V and 2 bases at J; junction bases unmatched: 6. The CDR3 runs 16 residues. Germline CDR1 and CDR2: MNHNS and SASEGT. DNA of the CDR3: TGTGCCAGCAGTGAAGGTCTTGGACAGGGGACCTACGAGCAGTACTTC. Protein product: CASSEGLGQGTYEQYF.

This chain links TRBV7-9 with TRBJ2-5; 7 bases match TRBD1. The V gene's germline CDR1 is SEHNR and CDR2 FQNEAQ (reference sequence). The junction had 9 bases not matched to a gene; V was cut back by 5 bases and J by 3 bases. The CDR3 covers 15 residues. CDR3 sequence (DNA): TGTGCCAGCAGCCCCACCCCAGGGGGAAAAGAGACCCAGTACTTC. Encoded protein: CASSPTPGGKETQYF.

The chain recombines TRBV19 with TRBJ2-2, with 9 bases identical to TRBD1. Germline assignment: CDR1 LNHDA and CDR2 SQIVND (reference sequence). V was clipped by 2 bases and J by 6 bases; unmatched bases: 7. The CDR3 covers 16 residues. The CDR3, as DNA: TGTGCCAGTAGTATATGGGACAGGGTGAATTCCGGGGAGCTGTTTTTT. This translates into CASSIWDRVNSGELFF.

V is TRBV2 and J is TRBJ2-7; maybe TRBD1 (6 bases). Trimming stripped 5 bases from V and 0 bases from J, with 11 bases between. The CDR3 covers 14 residues. Germline V gene lookup returns CDR1 SNHLY and CDR2 FYNNEI. CDR3 region: CASSWGQGSYEQYV. The CDR3 nucleotides read TGTGCCAGCAGTTGGGGGCAGGGCTCCTACGAGCAGTACGTC.

V and J are TRBV2 and TRBJ2-5; 7 bases match TRBD2. This CDR3 has 14 amino acids. Germline CDR1 reads SNHLY; CDR2 reads FYNNEI. The CDR3 region has the DNA TGTGCTAAGGGCGGGAGAGGGCTCCAAGAGACCCAGTACTTC. This translates into CAKGGRGLQETQYF.

V usage is TRBV18 and J usage is TRBJ2-1, with D uncertain. The CDR3 runs to 14 residues. The V end was cut by 1 base, the J end by 2 bases, with 6 bases between. Germline V lookup: CDR1 KGHSH, CDR2 LQKENI. In nucleotides, the CDR3 is TGTGCCAGCTCACCACAATCTACCTACAATGAGCAGTTCTTC. It yields the protein CASSPQSTYNEQFF. Looking up the rest from reference TRBV18 and TRBJ2-1 gives the full variable domain: NAGVMQNPRHLVRRRGQEARLRCSPMKGHSHVYWYRQLPEEGLKFMVYLQKENIIDESGMPKERFSAEFPKEGPSILRIQQVVRGDSAAYFCASSPQSTYNEQFFGPGTRLTVL.

The CDR3 loop is CAWSRGGSITGELFF. CDR3 DNA sequence: TGTGCCTGGAGTAGAGGGGGCTCGATTACCGGGGAGCTGTTTTTT. This chain joins TRBV30 and TRBJ2-2; 7 bases map to TRBD1. The CDR3 contains 15 residues. J was trimmed by 5 bases and V by 2 bases; bases with no gene match: 8. CDR1 GTSNPN and CDR2 SVGIG come from the germline V gene (reference sequence).

This clone has only one observation. The chain recombines TRBV9 with TRBJ2-3; D not resolved. Germline-derived CDR1 and CDR2 are SGDLS and YYNGEE. V was cut by 3 bases and J by 5 bases, with 13 bases left in between. The CDR3 loop spans 14 amino acids. The CDR3 bases are TGTGCCAGCAGCGCCCCCGGAGCCCGAGATACGCAGTATTTT. Encoded protein: CASSAPGARDTQYF. Complete variable domain (other parts from reference TRBV9 and TRBJ2-3): DSGVTQTPKHLITATGQRVTLRCSPRSGDLSVYWYQQSLDQGLQFLIQYYNGEERAKGNILERFSAQQFPDLHSELNLSSLELGDSALYFCASSAPGARDTQYFGPGTRLTVL.

The J gene is TRBJ1-1, the V gene TRBV28, with TRBD1 matching over 7 bases. Germline CDR1 MDHEN, CDR2 SYDVKM. The V segment lost 6 bases and the J segment 0 bases; nucleotides outside the gene matches: 4. CDR3 length equals 14 residues. The CDR3 protein is CASRSTGVNTEAFF. The DNA for the CDR3 is TGTGCCAGCAGAAGTACAGGGGTGAACACTGAAGCTTTCTTT. Full variable domain (missing parts from reference TRBV28 and TRBJ1-1): DVKVTQSSRYLVKRTGEKVFLECVQDMDHENMFWYRQDPGLGLRLIYFSYDVKMKEKGDIPEGYSVSREKKERFSLILESASTNQTSMYLCASRSTGVNTEAFFGQGTRLTVV.

The chain links TRBV28 to TRBJ2-7; 10 bases line up with TRBD2. The germline V gene has CDR1 MDHEN and CDR2 SYDVKM. Trimming removed 6 bases from V and 6 bases from J; junction bases left unmatched: 14. This CDR3 spans 16 amino acids. CDR3 bases: TGTGCCAGCAGCCTGGTGGAGCGGGGGGGCCCGAGCGAGCAGTACTTC. Translating gives CASSLVERGGPSEQYF.

The CDR3 sequence: CATMAGGDTGELFF. The CDR3 nucleotides read TGTGCCACCATGGCAGGGGGCGATACCGGGGAGCTGTTTTTT. The V call is TRBV24-1, the J call TRBJ2-2; 8 bases match TRBD1. This CDR3 region has 14 residues. With V trimmed by 8 bases and J by 5 bases, 6 bases remained unmatched. Germline V gene data show CDR1 as KGHDR and CDR2 as SFDVKD.

The CDR3 region has the DNA TGCGCCAGCAGTCAATTGAGCGGGAGGAACAAAGAAAGCACAGATACGCAGTATTTT. Its protein product is CASSQLSGRNKESTDTQYF. The chain uses TRBV23-1 and TRBJ2-3; 9 bases are a match to TRBD2. TRBV23-1 is an ORF for which the function is uncertain. This CDR3 contains 19 residues. J lost 0 bases, V lost 1 base, and 11 bases had no gene match.

The chain carries TRBV28 and TRBJ1-6; D not certain. Germline values: CDR1 MDHEN, CDR2 SYDVKM. Trimming took off 2 bases at V and 0 bases at J, with 2 bases between the two ends. There are 14 residues in the CDR3. The CDR3 region has the DNA TGTGCCAGCAGTTTACACTCCTATAATTCACCCCTCCACTTT. Encoded protein: CASSLHSYNSPLHF.

This clone showed up just a few times. The chain joins TRBV6-2 or TRBV6-3 to TRBJ2-5, with 10 positions matching TRBD2. This CDR3 spans 14 amino acids. Germline V gene sequence: CDR1 MNHEY, CDR2 SVGEGT. Trimming cost V 5 bases and J 1 base; bases outside gene matches: 1. CDR3 sequence (DNA): TGTGCCAGCAGTCGGACTAGCGGCCAAGAGACCCAGTACTTC. Translation: CASSRTSGQETQYF.

This clone has a single count. The chain couples TRBV27 to TRBJ2-3; no reliable D call. Deletions cut 3 bases from V and 4 bases from J, with 14 bases between. The germline gives CDR1 MNHEY, CDR2 SMNVEV (reference sequence). There are 15 residues in the CDR3. The CDR3 DNA is TGTGCCAGCAGTTTCCCTCCTCGAGGCGCAGATACGCAGTATTTT. This translates into CASSFPPRGADTQYF.

This rearrangement joins TRBV18 to TRBJ1-1; D perhaps matches TRBD1 (5 bases). The CDR3 has 15 amino acids. Per germline, CDR1 KGHSH and CDR2 LQKENI. Trimming took 3 bases from V and 2 from J, leaving 13 bases between them. Here the CDR3 DNA reads TGTGCCAGCTCACCCTATGAGACAGAAAACACTGAAGCTTTCTTT. This sequence encodes CASSPYETENTEAFF.

The J gene is TRBJ2-3, the V gene TRBV4-3, with 7 positions matching TRBD1. The length of the CDR3 is 15 residues. The trim removed 0 bases at V and 4 bases at J, leaving 4 bases unmatched. Germline V gives CDR1 LGHNA, CDR2 YSLEER. Here the CDR3 DNA reads TGCGCCAGCAGCCAAGAGGCGAGGGGGCCAGATACGCAGTATTTT. It specifies CASSQEARGPDTQYF.

The chain recombines TRBV6-5 with TRBJ1-2, with TRBD1 matching 7 bases. Trimming removed 10 bases from V and 3 bases from J; junction bases left unmatched: 5. CDR1 and CDR2 from the germline V gene are MNHEY and SVGAGI. The CDR3 is made up of 12 amino acids. The CDR3 bases are TGTGCCACCAGGGGGGGGGACTATGGCTACACCTTC. It codes for CATRGGDYGYTF.

For this clone: The sample carries other DNA sequences with the same CDR3. This rearrangement joins TRBV27 to TRBJ2-1; 14 bases line up with TRBD2. Germline trimming cut 5 bases from V and 6 bases from J; bases unmatched to any gene: 3. CDR1 and CDR2 from the germline V gene are MNHEY and SMNVEV (reference sequence). This CDR3 region has 15 residues. The CDR3 DNA sequence: TGTGCCAGCAGTCCAGGACTAGCGGGAGGCAATGAGCAGTTCTTC. It specifies CASSPGLAGGNEQFF.

The J gene is TRBJ2-7, the V gene TRBV5-1; 8 bases fit TRBD2. This CDR3 has 14 amino acids. V was clipped by 1 base and J by 2 bases; unmatched bases: 2. Germline CDR1 SGHRS, CDR2 YFSETQ. The CDR3 here is CASSLTGGPYEQYV. DNA for the CDR3: TGCGCCAGCAGCTTGACGGGAGGGCCCTACGAGCAGTACGTC.

The chain is built from TRBV11-2 and TRBJ2-2, with unresolved D. The germline CDR1 and CDR2 sequences are SGHAT and FQNNGV. CDR3 length: 15 amino acids. V lost 1 base and J lost 4, with 10 bases in between. CDR3 in amino acids: CASSLAQSSTGELFF. In nucleotides, the CDR3 is TGTGCCAGCAGCTTAGCTCAGTCTAGCACCGGGGAGCTGTTTTTT.

The chain links TRBV6-6 to TRBJ1-5, with a possible D match to TRBD1 (6 bases). CDR1 and CDR2 (germline): MNHNY, SVGAGI (reference sequence). Trimming stripped 2 bases from V and 7 bases from J, with 15 bases between. The CDR3 runs 15 residues. The CDR3: CASSYEPLQGQPQHF. The CDR3 bases are TGTGCCAGCAGTTACGAACCCTTACAGGGACAGCCCCAGCATTTT.

V and J are TRBV28 and TRBJ2-5, with 7 bases matching TRBD2. This CDR3 spans 15 amino acids. The ends lost 3 bases at V and 1 base at J; junction bases unmatched: 5. Germline V gives CDR1 MDHEN, CDR2 SYDVKM. In DNA, the CDR3 is TGTGCCAGCAGTTTGTCTAGCGGAGTCCAAGAGACCCAGTACTTC. Encoded protein: CASSLSSGVQETQYF.

The table lists this clone with a count of one. The junction departs from germline at one end; a sequencing error may be responsible. This chain uses TRBV12-3 or TRBV12-4 with TRBJ1-5; D is uncertain. The CDR3 has 13 residues. CDR3 DNA: TGTGCCAGTAGTTGGGCAGAAAATCAGCCCCAGCATTTT. Its translation: CASSWAENQPQHF.

This chain links TRBV11-2 with TRBJ1-1; TRBD1 might be the D (6 bases). The CDR3 is 13 residues long. V was clipped by 1 base and J by 10 bases, with 13 bases between them. CDR1 is SGHAT and CDR2 is FQNNGV in the germline V gene. The CDR3 DNA follows: TGTGCCAGCAGCTTAGCCCTACAGGGCCCAGCTTTCTTT. The encoded protein is CASSLALQGPAFF.

The chain links TRBV9 to TRBJ2-1, with no clear D. The CDR3 contains 16 residues. The V end was cut by 0 bases, the J end by 0 bases, with 10 bases between. CDR1 is SGDLS and CDR2 is YYNGEE in the germline V gene. The CDR3 is CASSVDGGSSYNEQFF. CDR3 nucleotide sequence: TGTGCCAGCAGCGTAGACGGCGGCAGCTCCTACAATGAGCAGTTCTTC. The complete variable domain, with remaining parts taken from reference TRBV9 and TRBJ2-1, reads DSGVTQTPKHLITATGQRVTLRCSPRSGDLSVYWYQQSLDQGLQFLIQYYNGEERAKGNILERFSAQQFPDLHSELNLSSLELGDSALYFCASSVDGGSSYNEQFFGPGTRLTVL.

The CDR3 DNA is TGTGCCAGCTCACCGAGCTCCTACGAGCAGTACGTC. Its protein product is CASSPSSYEQYV. The chain carries TRBV18 and TRBJ2-7; D is ambiguous. CDR1 and CDR2 from the germline V gene are KGHSH and LQKENI. The CDR3 has 12 residues. V shed 3 bases and J shed 0 bases, with 3 bases lying between them.

This chain connects TRBV5-8 to TRBJ2-7; TRBD1 aligns across 10 bases. Germline trimming cut 1 base from V and 2 bases from J; bases unmatched to any gene: 3. Germline-derived CDR1 and CDR2 are SGHTS and YDEGEE. There are 15 residues in the CDR3. The CDR3 sequence is CASSLIGTGAYEQYF. The CDR3 region has the DNA TGTGCCAGCAGCTTGATCGGGACAGGGGCCTACGAGCAGTACTTC.

In its sample, this clone was seen once. The chain recombines TRBV6-2 or TRBV6-3 with TRBJ2-7; 9 bases match TRBD1. This CDR3 is 15 amino acids long. The J segment lost 5 bases and the V segment lost 4 bases, leaving 9 bases of the junction unmatched. Germline V gene lookup returns CDR1 MNHEY and CDR2 SVGEGT. CDR3 nucleotide sequence: TGTGCCAGCAGTTGGACAGGGGCCAACGTGGACGAGCAGTACTTC. Residues: CASSWTGANVDEQYF.

The chain carries TRBV2 and TRBJ2-5; tentatively, D is TRBD1 (5 bases). Trimming removed 6 bases from V and 5 bases from J, with 16 bases in between. Germline lookup yields CDR1 SNHLY and CDR2 FYNNEI. The CDR3 is 14 residues long. CDR3 DNA: TGTGCCAGCAGCCCCCTTGGGGCTTTTGAGACCCAGTACTTC. Residues: CASSPLGAFETQYF. The full variable domain, with the rest looked up from reference TRBV2 and TRBJ2-5, is EPEVTQTPSHQVTQMGQEVILRCVPISNHLYFYWYRQILGQKVEFLVSFYNNEISEKSEIFDDQFSVERPDGSNFTLKIRSTKLEDSAMYFCASSPLGAFETQYFGPGTRLLVL.

The chain combines TRBV4-3 with TRBJ1-3; D is unclear. The CDR3 has 16 residues. V was shortened by 0 bases and J by 2 bases, with 11 bases between the two germline ends. Germline V gene lookup returns CDR1 LGHNA and CDR2 YSLEER. CDR3 DNA sequence: TGCGCCAGCAGCCAAGATCCTTCGGGGACTGGAAACACCATATATTTT. Its translation: CASSQDPSGTGNTIYF.